The 20 T cell receptor beta chains reported below all come from one sample, sequenced in a study of identical twins. A single record per CDR3 protein comes from TCRdb applying MiXCR to the 5' RACE reads. The table lists 310,000 or so distinct CDR3 sequences, roughly 8.6% of them singletons. This sample was also put to use in a study of yellow fever vaccine responses in identical twins.

The sequenced material came from memory (CD45RO+) T cells sorted from blood. The receptors were gathered from a woman younger than 30 in good health.

This clonotype occurred a few times. V and J are TRBV4-1 and TRBJ2-1; TRBD2 is a possible D gene (5 bases). In germline, CDR1 is MGHRA, CDR2 YSYEKL. This CDR3 region has 15 residues. V was shortened by 0 bases and J by 8 bases, with 14 bases between the two germline ends. The CDR3 nucleotides are TGCGCCAGCAGCCAAGAGCAGACTATCGGGGATGAGCAGTTCTTC. Its translation is CASSQEQTIGDEQFF.

This clonotype was seen at least ten times. The rearrangement uses TRBV4-2 and TRBJ2-5, with D possibly being TRBD1 or TRBD2 (6 bases each). The germline V gene encodes CDR1 LGHNA and CDR2 YNFKEQ. V shed 3 bases and J shed 7 bases, with 18 bases lying between them. This CDR3 has 15 amino acids. CDR3 DNA sequence: TGTGCCAGCAGCCAGCAATTAGGGGGGTACGGGACCCAGTACTTC. As protein: CASSQQLGGYGTQYF.

In its sample, this clonotype was seen many times. The chain is built from TRBV29-1 and TRBJ2-1, with D possibly being TRBD1 (6 bases). The CDR3 length is 14 residues. Germline V gene lookup returns CDR1 SQVTM and CDR2 ANQGSEA. V lost 7 bases, J lost 6 bases, and 19 bases lay in between. CDR3: CSAPRPDRTNEQFF. The CDR3 DNA is TGCAGCGCCCCGAGGCCGGACAGAACCAATGAGCAGTTCTTC.

This sequence joins TRBV12-3 or TRBV12-4 and TRBJ1-1, with TRBD1 matching over 7 bases. Trimming at V came to 6 bases and at J to 1 base, leaving 5 bases not matched to a gene. The CDR3 runs to 14 residues. The CDR3 nucleotides are TGTGCCAGCAGCATACAGGGGTCGAACACTGAAGCTTTCTTT. Encoded protein: CASSIQGSNTEAFF.

This clonotype was recorded only once. This could be a read error, since a much larger clone is one nucleotide away. V usage is TRBV11-2 and J usage is TRBJ2-1; TRBD1 is a possible D gene (6 bases). Per the germline V gene, CDR1 is SGHAT and CDR2 is FQNNGV. Trimming removed 4 bases at V and 5 bases at J, with 18 bases between. The CDR3 length is 16 residues. The CDR3 coding sequence is TGTGCCAGCAGCTCCCAAAGGGCAGGGGCACACAATGAGCAGTTCTTC. It is translated as CASSSQRAGAHNEQFF.

This clonotype was seen at least ten times. V and J are TRBV3-1 and TRBJ1-5, with D unclear. This CDR3 comprises 13 residues. Deletions cut 5 bases from V and 2 bases from J, with 7 bases between. Germline V gene sequence: CDR1 LGHDT, CDR2 YNNKEL (reference sequence). In DNA, the CDR3 is TGTGCCAGCAGCGGGGATGGCAATCAGCCCCAGCATTTT. It translates to CASSGDGNQPQHF.

This chain links TRBV5-5 with TRBJ2-1; 10 bases line up with TRBD2. The CDR3 runs 17 residues. CDR1 SGHKS and CDR2 YYEKEE come from the germline V gene (reference sequence). The junction had 3 bases not matched to a gene; V was cut back by 0 bases and J by 0 bases. CDR3 sequence: CASSLGPSGSSYNEQFF. CDR3 nucleotides: TGTGCCAGCAGCTTGGGGCCTAGCGGGAGCTCCTACAATGAGCAGTTCTTC.

The gene calls are TRBV29-1 and TRBJ2-7; 8 bases are shared with TRBD2. The CDR3 spans 13 residues. The germline V gene encodes CDR1 SQVTM and CDR2 ANQGSEA. The V and J ends lost 5 bases and 3 bases, in that order; junction bases with no gene match: 6. The DNA of the CDR3 is TGCAGCGTTTCTGACGGGGGGGGCTACGAGCAGTACTTC. This sequence encodes CSVSDGGGYEQYF.

The chain uses TRBV6-2 or TRBV6-3 and TRBJ2-5; TRBD2 matches 7 bases. Germline-derived CDR1 and CDR2 are MNHEY and SVGEGT. V was pared by 7 bases and J by 6 bases, with 5 bases of the junction left unmatched. The length of the CDR3 is 12 residues. This chain's CDR3 is CASNSGGKTQYF. The CDR3 DNA reads as TGTGCCAGCAACTCGGGGGGAAAGACCCAGTACTTC.

This clonotype was detected only a few times. CDR3 protein: CASLRGVEYGYTF. CDR3 DNA: TGTGCCAGCCTCCGAGGGGTTGAGTATGGCTACACCTTC. The chain employs TRBV5-6 and TRBJ1-2; weak D call: TRBD1 (5 bases). The CDR3 is 13 residues long. Germline CDR1 is SGHDT and CDR2 is YYEEEE. V lost 7 bases and J 5 bases, leaving 15 bases between the germline ends. Full variable domain (outside the CDR3, taken from reference TRBV5-6 and TRBJ1-2): DAGVTQSPTHLIKTRGQQVTLRCSPKSGHDTVSWYQQALGQGPQFIFQYYEEEERQRGNFPDRFSGHQFPNYSSELNVNALLLGDSALYLCASLRGVEYGYTFGSGTRLTVV.

In its sample, this clonotype was seen many times. The CDR3 DNA reads as TGTGCCAGCAGTCCCCGACAGTATACGCTCTCCTACGAGCAGTACTTC. Translating it yields CASSPRQYTLSYEQYF. V and J are TRBV27 and TRBJ2-7, with a weak D call TRBD1 (5 bases). The CDR3 spans 16 residues. V lost 5 bases and J lost 0, with 17 bases in between. The germline V gene has CDR1 MNHEY and CDR2 SMNVEV (reference sequence).

The rearrangement joins TRBV27 to TRBJ2-2; TRBD2 aligns across 10 bases. The CDR3 totals 15 residues. J lost 5 bases, V lost 4 bases, and 4 bases had no gene match. CDR1 and CDR2 from the germline V gene are MNHEY and SMNVEV (reference sequence). The CDR3 here is CASSSGTSVTGELFF. CDR3 nucleotides: TGTGCCAGCAGTTCCGGGACTAGCGTAACCGGGGAGCTGTTTTTT.

This clonotype was seen ten or more times. This chain connects TRBV5-1 to TRBJ1-4; D gene unclear. This CDR3 has 13 residues. V gave up 4 bases and J gave up 8 bases, with 12 bases separating them. Germline assignment: CDR1 SGHRS and CDR2 YFSETQ. CDR3 nucleotides: TGCGCCAGCAGCACGCGGACGGGCGAAAAACTGTTTTTT. The encoded protein is CASSTRTGEKLFF.

The chain uses TRBV7-3 and TRBJ2-3; 7 positions match TRBD1. The germline gives CDR1 SGHTA, CDR2 FQGTGA. The CDR3 is 15 amino acids. V lost 5 bases, J lost 2 bases, and 7 bases stayed unmatched. Written as DNA, the CDR3 is TGTGCCAGCAGCGGTACAGGGGAAGTCACAGATACGCAGTATTTT. It yields the protein CASSGTGEVTDTQYF. The entire variable domain, with the rest obtained from reference TRBV7-3 and TRBJ2-3, is as follows: GAGVSQTPSNKVTEKGKYVELRCDPISGHTALYWYRQSLGQGPEFLIYFQGTGAADDSGLPNDRFFAVRPEGSVSTLKIQRTERGDSAVYLCASSGTGEVTDTQYFGPGTRLTVL.

This chain connects TRBV6-5 to TRBJ1-1, with D unresolved. The CDR3 length is 13 residues. The germline gives CDR1 MNHEY, CDR2 SVGAGI. The V end lost 4 bases, the J end lost 1 base, and 7 bases lay between the germline ends. Here the CDR3 DNA reads TGTGCCAGCAGTTCCCCCAGGAACACTGAAGCTTTCTTT. Encoded protein: CASSSPRNTEAFF.

The CDR3 is CASSDRASSYEQYF. CDR3 nucleotides: TGTGCCAGCAGTGACAGGGCAAGCTCCTACGAGCAGTACTTC. The chain has TRBV6-1 and TRBJ2-7; possibly TRBD1 for D (5 bases). The V and J ends lost 3 bases and 0 bases respectively, with 9 bases between them. CDR1 MNHNS and CDR2 SASEGT come from the germline V gene. This CDR3 is built from 14 residues.

J is TRBJ2-5 and V is TRBV9; 8 bases align to TRBD2. The CDR3 spans 15 residues. J was trimmed by 5 bases and V by 4 bases; bases with no gene match: 10. Germline lookup yields CDR1 SGDLS and CDR2 YYNGEE. The CDR3 sequence: CASSRRGGGEETQYF. The CDR3 nucleotides are TGTGCCAGCAGCAGACGGGGGGGCGGTGAGGAGACCCAGTACTTC.

This clonotype was counted between two and nine times. The genes are TRBV6-1 and TRBJ2-2, with 7 bases aligning to TRBD1. This CDR3 has 16 amino acids. Germline V gene sequence: CDR1 MNHNS, CDR2 SASEGT. V dropped 10 bases and J dropped 0; count of bases not matched to a gene: 11. CDR3 coding DNA: TGTGCCACCACTGGGAGAACAGGGGCGAACACCGGGGAGCTGTTTTTT. It encodes CATTGRTGANTGELFF.

This clonotype was seen only a few times. This chain links TRBV7-6 with TRBJ2-7, with a possible D match to TRBD2 (5 bases). This CDR3 is built from 15 residues. V was cut by 0 bases and J by 6 bases, with 15 bases left in between. The germline V gene has CDR1 SGHVS and CDR2 FNYEAQ. CDR3 nucleotide sequence: TGTGCCAGCAGCTTAGCCCCCGGAGGTCTGCGCGAGCAGTACTTC. Its translation is CASSLAPGGLREQYF.

The table lists this clonotype with many counts. The V call is TRBV20-1, the J call TRBJ2-7; D uncertain. Germline CDR1 is DFQATT and CDR2 is SNEGSKA (reference sequence). The ends were cut back, 0 bases at V and 2 bases at J, with 11 bases in the middle. The CDR3 is made up of 14 amino acids. CDR3 sequence (DNA): TGCAGTGCTAGAGATCGGGCGCAGACCTACGAGCAGTACGTC. Its translation is CSARDRAQTYEQYV.